The text below deals with one T cell receptor (beta chain). The antigen is not known. Between the trimmed V and J ends, which lost 3 bases and 7 bases, there was a span of 16 bases. The CDR3 runs 15 residues. Germline values: CDR1 SGHVS, CDR2 FQNEAQ. The sample originates from a study of beta chain features in type 1 diabetes. In the study overall: No patient-donor differences in age, gender, total cells or subset yield.

Expressed TCRB transcripts were sequenced because the entire RNA isolate underwent reverse transcription. This table comes from immunoSEQ multiplex PCR, and its TCRdb copy is limited to in-frame clones, with some not included. The sample yields under 250,000 clones, roughly 30% seen once. Findings and limits, study-wide: Naive, central memory and Treg TCRB repertoires appeared more alike in patients than in healthy donors. Among all four CD4+ subsets, Type 1 diabetes patients had TCRB CDR3s that were moderately but significantly shorter.

The sequenced sample was central memory CD4+ T cells from blood. V is TRBV7-8 and J is TRBJ1-5; a weak D match, TRBD1 (6 bases). The receptor was derived from a man younger than 45 in good health. CDR3 nucleotides: TGTGCCAGCAGCTTTCAGGGGCGTTCGGAACAGCCCCAGCATTTT. Translation: CASSFQGRSEQPQHF.